This note documents a single T cell receptor beta chain sequence. Its cognate antigen is unknown. CDR1 and CDR2 (germline): DFQATT, SNEGSKA (reference sequence). V lost 7 bases and J 0 bases, leaving 18 bases between the germline ends. This CDR3 has 15 residues. The entry originates in a study of blood T cells in healthy people across ages. Study observations and caveats: Because donor CMV status was unknown, expanded clonotype changes were possibly confounded.

A sample-barcoded 5' primer and a J-beta primer mix were used in a second PCR of about 6 to 12 cycles. TCRdb re-called the 5' RACE reads through MiXCR, storing one row per CDR3 protein. The table shows 1.5 million to 2 million distinct CDR3 sequences, with 28% occurring only once. The source of this sequence is a woman in her 30s in good health. The sample taken for sequencing was blood. V usage is TRBV20-1 and J usage is TRBJ1-2; perhaps TRBD1 as D (6 bases). As DNA, the CDR3 is TGCAGTGTTTTCGACGGGGGCCGAACTAACTATGGCTACACCTTC. Its protein is CSVFDGGRTNYGYTF.